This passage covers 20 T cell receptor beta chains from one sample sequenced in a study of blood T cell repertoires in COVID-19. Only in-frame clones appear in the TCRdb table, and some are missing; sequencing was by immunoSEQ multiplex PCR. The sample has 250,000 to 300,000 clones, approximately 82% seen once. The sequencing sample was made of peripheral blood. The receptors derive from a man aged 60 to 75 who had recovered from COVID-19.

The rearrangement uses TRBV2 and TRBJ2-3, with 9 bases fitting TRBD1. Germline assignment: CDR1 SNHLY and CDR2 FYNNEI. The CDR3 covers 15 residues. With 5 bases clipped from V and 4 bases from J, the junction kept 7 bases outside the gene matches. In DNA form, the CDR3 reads TGTGCCAGCAGTTCCGGGACAGGGTTTTCAGATACGCAGTATTTT. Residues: CASSSGTGFSDTQYF.

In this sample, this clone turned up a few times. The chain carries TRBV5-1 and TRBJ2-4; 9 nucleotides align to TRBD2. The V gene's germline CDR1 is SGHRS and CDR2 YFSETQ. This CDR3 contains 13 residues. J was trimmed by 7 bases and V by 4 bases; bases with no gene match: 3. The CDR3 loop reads CASSAGGPNIQYF. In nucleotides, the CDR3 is TGCGCCAGCAGCGCGGGAGGGCCGAACATTCAGTACTTC.

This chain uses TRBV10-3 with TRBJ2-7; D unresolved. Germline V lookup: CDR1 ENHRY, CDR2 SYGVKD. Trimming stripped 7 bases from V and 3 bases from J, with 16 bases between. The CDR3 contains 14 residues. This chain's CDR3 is CAIKSETAVYEQYF. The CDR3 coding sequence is TGTGCCATCAAGTCGGAGACGGCAGTCTACGAGCAGTACTTC.

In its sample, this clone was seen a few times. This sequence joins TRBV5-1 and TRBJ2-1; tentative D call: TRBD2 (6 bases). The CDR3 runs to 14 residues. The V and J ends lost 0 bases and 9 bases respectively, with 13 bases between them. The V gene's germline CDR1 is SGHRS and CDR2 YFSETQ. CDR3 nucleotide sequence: TGCGCCAGCAGCTTGGGGGCGGGGAGCGGTGAGCAGTTCTTC. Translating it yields CASSLGAGSGEQFF. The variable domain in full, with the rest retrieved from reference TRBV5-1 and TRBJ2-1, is KAGVTQTPRYLIKTRGQQVTLSCSPISGHRSVSWYQQTPGQGLQFLFEYFSETQRNKGNFPGRFSGRQFSNSRSEMNVSTLELGDSALYLCASSLGAGSGEQFFGPGTRLTVL.

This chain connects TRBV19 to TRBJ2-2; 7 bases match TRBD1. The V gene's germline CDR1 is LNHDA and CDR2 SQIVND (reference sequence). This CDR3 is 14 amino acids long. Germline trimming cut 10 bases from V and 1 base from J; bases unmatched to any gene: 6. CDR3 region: CAKGQVRNTGELFF. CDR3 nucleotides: TGTGCCAAAGGACAGGTGAGGAACACCGGGGAGCTGTTTTTT.

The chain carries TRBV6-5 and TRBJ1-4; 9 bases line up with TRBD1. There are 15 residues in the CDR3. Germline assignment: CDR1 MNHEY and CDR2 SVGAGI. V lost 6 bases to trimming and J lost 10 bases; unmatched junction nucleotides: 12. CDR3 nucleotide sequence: TGTGCCAGCAGCCCGAACCGGGACAGGGTGGGAAAACTGTTTTTT. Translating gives CASSPNRDRVGKLFF.

The CDR3 reads CASSPRGPGTSGGTDTQYF. In nucleotides, the CDR3 is TGCGCCAGCAGCCCCCGCGGGCCCGGAACTAGCGGGGGCACAGATACGCAGTATTTT. The chain combines TRBV5-1 with TRBJ2-3; 10 bases are a match to TRBD2. With V trimmed by 4 bases and J by 1 base, 15 bases remained unmatched. This CDR3 region has 19 residues. From germline, CDR1 is SGHRS and CDR2 YFSETQ.

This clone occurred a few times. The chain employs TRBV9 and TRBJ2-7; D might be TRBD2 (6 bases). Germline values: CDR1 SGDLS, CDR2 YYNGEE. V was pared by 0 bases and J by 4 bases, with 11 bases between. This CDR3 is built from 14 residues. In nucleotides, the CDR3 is TGTGCCAGCAGCGTAGAGGCAGGGAGGTACGAGCAGTACTTC. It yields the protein CASSVEAGRYEQYF.

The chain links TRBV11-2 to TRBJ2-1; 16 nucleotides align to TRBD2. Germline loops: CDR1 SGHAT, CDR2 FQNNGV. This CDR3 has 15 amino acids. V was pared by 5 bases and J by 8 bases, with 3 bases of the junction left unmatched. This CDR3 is CASSPGTSGGDEQFF. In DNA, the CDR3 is TGTGCCAGCAGCCCCGGGACTAGCGGGGGGGATGAGCAGTTCTTC.

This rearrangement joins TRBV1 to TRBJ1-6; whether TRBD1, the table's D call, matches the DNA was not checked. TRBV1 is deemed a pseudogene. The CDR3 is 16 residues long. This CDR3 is CTSSRDRGKDNSPLHF. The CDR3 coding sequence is TGCACCAGCAGCAGGGACAGGGGAAAGGATAATTCACCCCTCCACTTT.

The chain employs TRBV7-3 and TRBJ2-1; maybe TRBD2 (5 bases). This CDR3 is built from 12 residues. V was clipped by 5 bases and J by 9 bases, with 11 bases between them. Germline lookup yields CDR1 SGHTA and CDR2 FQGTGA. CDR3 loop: CASSATRAEQFF. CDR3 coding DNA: TGTGCCAGCAGCGCCACGAGGGCTGAGCAGTTCTTC.

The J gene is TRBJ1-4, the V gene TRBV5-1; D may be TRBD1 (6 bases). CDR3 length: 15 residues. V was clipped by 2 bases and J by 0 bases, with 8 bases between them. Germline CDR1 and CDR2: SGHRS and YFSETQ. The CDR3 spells CASSFTGTTNEKLFF. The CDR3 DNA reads TGCGCCAGCAGCTTTACAGGGACAACTAATGAAAAACTGTTTTTT.

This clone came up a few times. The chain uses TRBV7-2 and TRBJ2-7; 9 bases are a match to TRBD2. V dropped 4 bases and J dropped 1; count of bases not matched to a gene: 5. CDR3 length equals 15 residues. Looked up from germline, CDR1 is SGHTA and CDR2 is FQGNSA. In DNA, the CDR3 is TGTGCCAGCAGCTCTAGCGGGGTGATATCCTACGAGCAGTACTTC. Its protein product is CASSSSGVISYEQYF.

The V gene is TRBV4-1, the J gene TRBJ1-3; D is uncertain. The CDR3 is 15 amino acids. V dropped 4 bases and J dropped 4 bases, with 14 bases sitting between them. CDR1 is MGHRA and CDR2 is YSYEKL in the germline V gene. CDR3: CASSPREQLGNTIYF. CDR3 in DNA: TGCGCCAGCAGCCCCCGGGAGCAGCTGGGAAACACCATATATTTT.

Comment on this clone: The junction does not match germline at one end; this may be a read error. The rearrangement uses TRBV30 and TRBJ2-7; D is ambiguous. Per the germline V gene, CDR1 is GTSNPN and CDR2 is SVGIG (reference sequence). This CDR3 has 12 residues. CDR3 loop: CACRIFSDEQYF. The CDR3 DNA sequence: TGTGCCTGCAGGATTTTCTCCGACGAGCAGTACTTC. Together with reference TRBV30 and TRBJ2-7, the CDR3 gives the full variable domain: SQTIHQWPATLVQPVGSPLSLECTVEGTSNPNLYWYRQAAGRGLQLLFYSVGIGQISSEVPQNLSASRPQDRQFILSSKKLLLSDSGFYLCACRIFSDEQYFGPGTRLTVT.

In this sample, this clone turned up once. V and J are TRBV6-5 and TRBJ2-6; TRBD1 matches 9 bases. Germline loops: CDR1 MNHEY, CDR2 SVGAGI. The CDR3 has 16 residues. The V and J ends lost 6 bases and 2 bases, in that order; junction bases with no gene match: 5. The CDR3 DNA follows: TGTGCCAGCAGGTACACAGGGGGCGCTGGGGCCAACGTCCTGACTTTC. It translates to CASRYTGGAGANVLTF.

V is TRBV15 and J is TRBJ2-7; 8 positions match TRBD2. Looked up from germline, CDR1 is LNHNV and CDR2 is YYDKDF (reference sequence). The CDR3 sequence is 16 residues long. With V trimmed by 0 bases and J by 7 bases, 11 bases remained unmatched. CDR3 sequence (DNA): TGTGCCACCAGCAGAGATTCGCTAGCGGGTCGGTCTGAGCAGTACTTC. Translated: CATSRDSLAGRSEQYF.

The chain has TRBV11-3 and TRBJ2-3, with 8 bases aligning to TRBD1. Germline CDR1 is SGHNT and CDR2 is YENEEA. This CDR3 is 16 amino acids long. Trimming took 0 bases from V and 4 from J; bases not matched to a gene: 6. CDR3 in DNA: TGTGCCAGCAGCTTAGAAGGACAGGGCCGTGCAGATACGCAGTATTTT. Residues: CASSLEGQGRADTQYF. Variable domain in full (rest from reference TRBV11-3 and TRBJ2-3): EAGVVQSPRYKIIEKKQPVAFWCNPISGHNTLYWYLQNLGQGPELLIRYENEEAVDDSQLPKDRFSAERLKGVDSTLKIQPAELGDSAVYLCASSLEGQGRADTQYFGPGTRLTVL.

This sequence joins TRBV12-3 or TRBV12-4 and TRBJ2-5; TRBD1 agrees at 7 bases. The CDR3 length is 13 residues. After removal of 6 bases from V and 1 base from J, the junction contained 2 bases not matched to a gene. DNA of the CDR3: TGTGCCAGCAGCCGACAGGGCCAAGAGACCCAGTACTTC. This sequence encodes CASSRQGQETQYF.

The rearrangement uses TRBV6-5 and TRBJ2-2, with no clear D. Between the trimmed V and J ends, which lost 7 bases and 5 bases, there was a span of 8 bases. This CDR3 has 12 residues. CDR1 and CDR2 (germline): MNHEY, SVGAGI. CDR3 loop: CASTLGTGELFF. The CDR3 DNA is TGTGCCAGCACCCTAGGAACCGGGGAGCTGTTTTTT.